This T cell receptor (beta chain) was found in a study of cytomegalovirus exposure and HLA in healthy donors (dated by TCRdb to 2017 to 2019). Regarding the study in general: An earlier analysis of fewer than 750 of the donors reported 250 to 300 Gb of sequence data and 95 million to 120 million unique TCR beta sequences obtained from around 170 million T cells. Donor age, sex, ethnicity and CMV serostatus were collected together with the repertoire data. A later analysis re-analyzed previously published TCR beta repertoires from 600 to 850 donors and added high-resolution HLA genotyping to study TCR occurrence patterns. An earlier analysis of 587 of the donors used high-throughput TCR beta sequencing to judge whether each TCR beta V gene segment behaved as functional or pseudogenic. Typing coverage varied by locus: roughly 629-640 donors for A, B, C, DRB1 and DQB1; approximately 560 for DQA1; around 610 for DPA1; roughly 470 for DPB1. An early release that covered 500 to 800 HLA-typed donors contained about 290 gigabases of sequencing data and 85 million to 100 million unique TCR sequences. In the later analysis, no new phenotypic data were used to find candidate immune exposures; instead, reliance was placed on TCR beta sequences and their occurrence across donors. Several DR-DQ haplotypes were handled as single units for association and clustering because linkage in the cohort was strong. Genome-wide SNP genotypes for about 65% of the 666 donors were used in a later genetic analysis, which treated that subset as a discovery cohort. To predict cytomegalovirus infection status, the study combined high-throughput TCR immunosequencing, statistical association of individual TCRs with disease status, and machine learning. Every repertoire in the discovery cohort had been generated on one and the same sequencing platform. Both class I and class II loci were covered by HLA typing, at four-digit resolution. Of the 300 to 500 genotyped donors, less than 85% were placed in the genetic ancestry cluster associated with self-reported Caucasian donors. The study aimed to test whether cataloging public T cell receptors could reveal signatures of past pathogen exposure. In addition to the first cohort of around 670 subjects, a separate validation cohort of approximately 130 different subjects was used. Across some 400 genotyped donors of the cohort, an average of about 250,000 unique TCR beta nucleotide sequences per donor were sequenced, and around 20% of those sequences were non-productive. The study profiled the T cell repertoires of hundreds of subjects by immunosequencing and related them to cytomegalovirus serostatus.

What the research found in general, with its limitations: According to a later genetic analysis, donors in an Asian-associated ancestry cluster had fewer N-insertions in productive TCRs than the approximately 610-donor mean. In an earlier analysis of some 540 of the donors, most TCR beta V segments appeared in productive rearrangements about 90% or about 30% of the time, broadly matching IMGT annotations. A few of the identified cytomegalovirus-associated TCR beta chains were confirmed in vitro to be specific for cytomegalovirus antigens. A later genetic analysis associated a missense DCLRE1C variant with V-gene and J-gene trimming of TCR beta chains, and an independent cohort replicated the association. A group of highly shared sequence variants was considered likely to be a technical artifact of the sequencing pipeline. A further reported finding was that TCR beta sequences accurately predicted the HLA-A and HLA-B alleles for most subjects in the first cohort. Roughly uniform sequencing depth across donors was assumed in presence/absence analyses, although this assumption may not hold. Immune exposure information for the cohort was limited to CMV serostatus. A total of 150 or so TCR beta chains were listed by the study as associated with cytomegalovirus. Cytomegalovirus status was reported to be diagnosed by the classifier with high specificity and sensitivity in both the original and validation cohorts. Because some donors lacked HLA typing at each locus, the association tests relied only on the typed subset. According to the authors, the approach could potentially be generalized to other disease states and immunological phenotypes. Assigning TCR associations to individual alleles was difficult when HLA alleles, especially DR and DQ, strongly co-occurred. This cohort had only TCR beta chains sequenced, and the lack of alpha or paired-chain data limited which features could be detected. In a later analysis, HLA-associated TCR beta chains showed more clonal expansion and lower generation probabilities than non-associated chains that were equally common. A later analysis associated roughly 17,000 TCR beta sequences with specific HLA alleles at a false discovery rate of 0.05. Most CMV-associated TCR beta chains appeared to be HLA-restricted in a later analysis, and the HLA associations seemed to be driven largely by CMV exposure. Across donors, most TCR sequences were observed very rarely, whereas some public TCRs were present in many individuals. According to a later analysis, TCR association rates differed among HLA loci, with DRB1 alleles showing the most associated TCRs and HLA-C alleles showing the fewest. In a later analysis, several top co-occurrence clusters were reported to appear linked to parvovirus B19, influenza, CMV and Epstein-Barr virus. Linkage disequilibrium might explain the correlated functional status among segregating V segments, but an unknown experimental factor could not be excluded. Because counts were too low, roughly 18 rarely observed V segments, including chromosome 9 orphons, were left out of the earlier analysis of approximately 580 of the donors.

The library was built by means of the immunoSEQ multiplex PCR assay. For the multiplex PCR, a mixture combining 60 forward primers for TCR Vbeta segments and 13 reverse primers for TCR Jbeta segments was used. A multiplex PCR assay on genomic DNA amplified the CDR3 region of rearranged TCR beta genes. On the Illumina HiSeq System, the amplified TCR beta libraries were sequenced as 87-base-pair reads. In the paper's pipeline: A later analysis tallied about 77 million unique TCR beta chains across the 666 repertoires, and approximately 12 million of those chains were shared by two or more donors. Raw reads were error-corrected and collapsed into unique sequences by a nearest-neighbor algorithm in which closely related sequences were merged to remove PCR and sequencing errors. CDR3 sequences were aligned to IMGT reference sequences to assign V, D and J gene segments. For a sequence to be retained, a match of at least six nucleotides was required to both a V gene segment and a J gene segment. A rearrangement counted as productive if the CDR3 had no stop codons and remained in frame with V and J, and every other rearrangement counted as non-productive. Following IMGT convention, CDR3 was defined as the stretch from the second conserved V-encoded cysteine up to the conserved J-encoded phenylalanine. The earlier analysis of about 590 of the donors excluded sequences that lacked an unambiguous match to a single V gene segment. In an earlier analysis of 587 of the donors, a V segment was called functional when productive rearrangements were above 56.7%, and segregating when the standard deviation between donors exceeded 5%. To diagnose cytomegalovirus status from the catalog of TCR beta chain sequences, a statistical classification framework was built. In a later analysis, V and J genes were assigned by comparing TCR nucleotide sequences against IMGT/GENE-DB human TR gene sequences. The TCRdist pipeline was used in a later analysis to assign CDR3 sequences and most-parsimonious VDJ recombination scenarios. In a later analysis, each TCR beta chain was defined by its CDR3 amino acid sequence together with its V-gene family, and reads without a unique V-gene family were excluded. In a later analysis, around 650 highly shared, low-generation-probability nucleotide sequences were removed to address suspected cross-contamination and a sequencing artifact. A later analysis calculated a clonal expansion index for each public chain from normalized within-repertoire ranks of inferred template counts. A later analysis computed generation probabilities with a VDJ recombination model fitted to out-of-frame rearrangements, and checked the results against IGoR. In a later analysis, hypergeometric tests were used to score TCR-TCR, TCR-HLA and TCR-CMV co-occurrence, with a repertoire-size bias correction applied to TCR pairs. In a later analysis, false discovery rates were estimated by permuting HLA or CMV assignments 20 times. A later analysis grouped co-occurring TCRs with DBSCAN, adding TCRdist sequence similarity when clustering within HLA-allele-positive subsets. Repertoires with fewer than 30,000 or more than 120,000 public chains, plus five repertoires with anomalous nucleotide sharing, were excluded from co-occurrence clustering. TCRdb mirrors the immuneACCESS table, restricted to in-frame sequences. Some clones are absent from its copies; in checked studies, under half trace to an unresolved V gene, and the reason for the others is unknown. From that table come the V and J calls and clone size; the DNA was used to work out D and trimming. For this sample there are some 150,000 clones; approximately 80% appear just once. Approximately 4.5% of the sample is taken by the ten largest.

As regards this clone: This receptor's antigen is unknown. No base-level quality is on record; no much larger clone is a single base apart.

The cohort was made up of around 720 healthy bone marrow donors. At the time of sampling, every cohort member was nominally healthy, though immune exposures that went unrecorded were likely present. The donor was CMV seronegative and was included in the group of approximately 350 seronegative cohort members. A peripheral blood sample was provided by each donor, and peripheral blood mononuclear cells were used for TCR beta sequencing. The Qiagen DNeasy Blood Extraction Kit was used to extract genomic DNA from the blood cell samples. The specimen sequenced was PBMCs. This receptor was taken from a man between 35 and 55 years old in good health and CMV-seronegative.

The DNA sequence is given as TGTGCCAGCAGCGCGCAGGGGAAGCGAGACGAGCAGTACTTC. Translated, this gives CASSAQGKRDEQYF. This receptor chain uses TRBV5-5 and TRBJ2-7; perhaps TRBD1 is the D gene, with 6 bases matching. The CDR3, cysteine through phenylalanine, is 14 amino acids long. Of all the DNA, just the CDR3 is kept, 42 bases in frame from base 1. From a lookup of the germline V gene (reference sequence), CDR1 and CDR2 are SGHKS and YYEKEE. The trim is 4 bases for V and 5 bases for J, with a gap of 16 bases between the germline ends.